This T cell receptor (beta chain) appears in the sequencing data of a study of regulatory T cells in long-lasting Graves disease. To make TCR beta libraries, researchers used iRepertoire HTBI primers and Arm-PCR of CDR3 regions. MiXCR, applied by TCRdb to the multiplex PCR reads, yields one record per CDR3 protein. Of 400,000 to 650,000 distinct CDR3 sequences listed, 15% to 20% were seen once; the top ten hold more than 20%. V was pared by 1 base and J by 7 bases, with 17 bases between. The CDR3 loop spans 15 amino acids. CDR1 SGHTA and CDR2 FQGNSA come from the germline V gene. Time point of the sample: newly diagnosed GD, antithyroid drugs for less than 3 months. RNA extracted from PBMCs served as the sequencing template. The sample also formed part of further work on T cells in Graves' hyperthyroidism and ophthalmopathy.

The V and J genes are TRBV7-2 and TRBJ2-7; D assignment may be TRBD1 or TRBD2 (6 bases each). The source of this sequence is a woman aged 35-60 years with Graves disease. The sample in question was peripheral blood mononuclear cells (PBMCs), obtained at new diagnosis, from a patient treated with antithyroid drugs. CDR3 DNA: TGTGCCAGCAGCTTAGATGGTACGGGGGCAAGGGAGCAGTACTTC. Translating it yields CASSLDGTGAREQYF.